These 14 T cell receptor beta chains share one sample of origin, sequenced in a study of Graves' ophthalmopathy and Graves' hyperthyroidism. Amplification from RNA transcripts yielded the TCR beta CDR3 regions. HTBI-primed first-round RT-PCR preceded second-round multiplex PCR. TCRdb called the multiplex PCR reads again in MiXCR, with one record for every CDR3 protein. The sample carries hundreds of thousands of distinct CDR3 sequences, 22% recorded once. The specimen was peripheral blood. These receptors all come from a woman between 18 and 29 years old with stable Graves' hyperthyroidism. Some clones in this sample may be carry-over from other donors' samples.

This clonotype was counted many times. The CDR3 DNA is TGTGCCAGCGAGGAGGGAAATGGCTACACCTTC. Translating it yields CASEEGNGYTF. The chain combines TRBV25-1 with TRBJ1-2; the D is unclear. The CDR3 length is 11 residues. Germline CDR1 MGHDK, CDR2 SYGVNS. Trimming took off 8 bases at V and 6 bases at J, with 10 bases between the two ends.

At least ten counts were recorded for this clonotype. The chain combines TRBV19 with TRBJ1-1, with a possible D match to TRBD1 (5 bases). CDR1 and CDR2 from the germline V gene are LNHDA and SQIVND (reference sequence). The CDR3 is 14 amino acids. V was clipped by 4 bases and J by 4 bases, with 13 bases between them. The CDR3: CASSTARDFTEAFF. The CDR3 DNA sequence: TGTGCCAGTAGTACGGCGAGGGACTTCACTGAAGCTTTCTTT.

This clonotype was seen many times. This chain joins TRBV5-4 and TRBJ1-3; D possibly corresponds to TRBD1 (5 bases). This CDR3 comprises 13 residues. Trimming removed 3 bases from V and 8 bases from J, with 12 bases in between. Germline V gene sequence: CDR1 SGHNT, CDR2 YYREEE (reference sequence). Here the CDR3 DNA reads TGTGCCAGCAGCTCCCCCCTGGGGGACACCATATATTTT. The encoded protein is CASSSPLGDTIYF.

Many counts were recorded for this clonotype. This chain connects TRBV27 to TRBJ1-5; 8 bases are a match to TRBD1. Germline V gene lookup returns CDR1 MNHEY and CDR2 SMNVEV (reference sequence). The V gene end was trimmed by 3 bases and the J gene end by 4 bases; junction bases not matched to a gene: 5. The CDR3 runs 15 residues. CDR3 residues: CASSFGGTGNQPQHF. In DNA, the CDR3 is TGTGCCAGCAGTTTCGGAGGGACAGGTAATCAGCCCCAGCATTTT.

This clonotype was counted only a few times. J is TRBJ2-2 and V is TRBV4-1; D call uncertain. The CDR3 contains 13 residues. The V gene lost 5 bases and the J gene lost 4 bases, with 8 bases spanning the gap. From germline, CDR1 is MGHRA and CDR2 YSYEKL. The CDR3, as DNA: TGCGCCAGCAGCGAATACTCCACCGGGGAGCTGTTTTTT. It is translated as CASSEYSTGELFF.

This clonotype occurred many times. This chain uses TRBV6-2 or TRBV6-3 with TRBJ2-7; 10 bases agree with TRBD2. The CDR3 spans 16 residues. CDR1 is MNHEY, CDR2 SVGEGT, per germline. V was pared by 2 bases and J by 4 bases, with 8 bases of the junction left unmatched. The CDR3 region has the DNA TGTGCCAGCAGTTACGGGTTAGGACTAGCGGAATACGAGCAGTACTTC. Encoded protein: CASSYGLGLAEYEQYF.

V and J are TRBV6-1 and TRBJ1-5; the match to TRBD1 covers 7 bases. This CDR3 has 15 amino acids. Germline lookup yields CDR1 MNHNS and CDR2 SASEGT. V lost 6 bases and J lost 0; bases outside the gene matches: 5. This CDR3 is CASRQQGYSNQPQHF. CDR3 sequence (DNA): TGTGCCAGCAGACAACAGGGGTATAGCAATCAGCCCCAGCATTTT.

This clonotype was detected many times. The chain combines TRBV5-1 with TRBJ1-1; 8 bases are shared with TRBD1. V lost 0 bases to trimming and J lost 4 bases; unmatched junction nucleotides: 5. Germline CDR1 and CDR2: SGHRS and YFSETQ. The CDR3 contains 15 residues. In DNA, the CDR3 is TGCGCCAGCAGCTTGGGTATTACAGGGGGCACTGAAGCTTTCTTT. It is translated as CASSLGITGGTEAFF.

This clonotype was recorded many times. CDR3 residues: CASSLWTGNYEQYF. The CDR3 coding sequence is TGTGCCAGCAGTCTATGGACAGGGAATTACGAGCAGTACTTC. V gene TRBV27 combines with J gene TRBJ2-7; 8 bases fit TRBD1. V shed 5 bases and J 4 bases; nucleotides not matched to a gene: 7. Per the germline V gene, CDR1 is MNHEY and CDR2 is SMNVEV (reference sequence). The CDR3 length is 14 residues.

For this clonotype: This may come from a read error, since a much larger clone is one base off. The rearrangement uses TRBV20-1 and TRBJ2-2; TRBD2 agrees at 7 bases. Germline V lookup: CDR1 DFQATT, CDR2 SNEGSKA (reference sequence). The CDR3 has 15 residues. CDR3 region: CSASPSGLIPGEPFF. The DNA of the CDR3 is TGCAGTGCTAGTCCTAGCGGCCTGATCCCGGGGGAGCCGTTTTTT.

The gene calls are TRBV28 and TRBJ1-2; 8 nucleotides align to TRBD1. V lost 4 bases, J lost 7 bases, and 8 bases stayed unmatched. In germline, CDR1 is MDHEN, CDR2 SYDVKM. This CDR3 is built from 14 residues. The CDR3 DNA follows: TGTGCCAGCAGTTCCCACGACAGGGGAAGTGGCTACACCTTC. Protein product: CASSSHDRGSGYTF.

This clonotype was recorded at least ten times. The chain combines TRBV15 with TRBJ2-7, with TRBD1 identical over 11 bases. Germline trimming cut 0 bases from V and 3 bases from J; bases unmatched to any gene: 13. The CDR3 has 19 residues. From germline, CDR1 is LNHNV and CDR2 YYDKDF (reference sequence). CDR3: CATSRDFRDRGYAVYEQYF. CDR3 sequence (DNA): TGTGCCACCAGCAGAGATTTCCGGGACAGGGGGTATGCGGTCTACGAGCAGTACTTC.

This clonotype was picked up many times. V and J are TRBV12-3 or TRBV12-4 and TRBJ1-6; D uncertain. Trimming removed 6 bases from V and 12 bases from J, with 15 bases in between. The CDR3 length is 13 residues. For the CDR3, the DNA is TGTGCCAGCAGCTTAAGGGAGCAGCTACCCCTCCACTTT. Amino acids: CASSLREQLPLHF.

This clonotype has ten or more counts. CDR3 in amino acids: CASSRRDGQETQYF. As DNA, the CDR3 is TGTGCCAGCAGTCGCCGGGACGGACAAGAGACCCAGTACTTC. The genes are TRBV12-3 or TRBV12-4 and TRBJ2-5; perhaps D is TRBD1 or TRBD2 (5 bases each). V was cut by 5 bases and J by 2 bases, with 12 bases left in between. The CDR3 is 14 amino acids.